What follows describes a single TCR beta chain. The record originates from a study of CD8+CD57+ T cells in acquired aplastic anemia. Investigators profiled TCR beta VDJ and CDR3 from genomic DNA template. TCRdb redid the calling of the reads with MiXCR, one entry per CDR3 protein. The sample records under 350,000 distinct CDR3 sequences, around 60% being singletons. The CDR3 spans 12 residues. Looked up from germline, CDR1 is SGHVS and CDR2 is FQNEAQ. V lost 1 base and J lost 8, with 5 bases in between. The origin of this receptor is a human donor with severe aplastic anemia or a healthy control (not recorded which). The chain has TRBV7-8 and TRBJ2-2; D gene unclear. The sample consisted of sorted CD4+, CD8+, or CD8+CD57+ T cells (not recorded which) from PBMCs. The CDR3 bases are TGTGCCAGCAGCTTAGGGCTGGGGGAGCTGTTTTTT. This sequence encodes CASSLGLGELFF. Full variable domain (missing parts from reference TRBV7-8 and TRBJ2-2): GAGVSQSPRYKVAKRGQDVALRCDPISGHVSLFWYQQALGQGPEFLTYFQNEAQLDKSGLPSDRFFAERPEGSVSTLKIQRTQQEDSAVYLCASSLGLGELFFGEGSRLTVL.